Detailed here is one T cell receptor (beta chain). This clonotype was detected ten times or more. Its recognized antigen is unknown. No much larger clone is present one base from it, and per-base qualities are unavailable. These data belong to a study of T cells in Graves' hyperthyroidism and ophthalmopathy (dated by TCRdb to the late 2010s). Turning to the overall study: Peripheral blood samples were taken at initial diagnosis, before any treatment was given. TCR V-J signatures able to tell the groups apart were searched for in a discovery cohort of 100 or so patients, of whom over 40 had Graves' ophthalmopathy and roughly 58 had stable Graves' hyperthyroidism. Prospective prediction of ophthalmopathy was tested in an independent validation cohort of under 20 hyperthyroidism patients and some 17 patients who later progressed to ophthalmopathy. The roughly 90 discovery patients were divided at random into training and test sets in a 7:3 ratio. Thyroid tissue and blood T-cell repertoires from about 6 Graves' hyperthyroidism patients were also compared in the study. Following sampling, methimazole starting at 30 mg daily was given to hyperthyroidism patients, and high-dose intravenous methylprednisolone was given to ophthalmopathy patients. According to the paper, TCR Vbeta CDR3 sequencing was carried out on approximately 140 peripheral blood samples, which came from around 43 ophthalmopathy, 70 to 80 hyperthyroidism and about 17 progressor patients. Study-wide conclusions, independent of this receptor: In validation, the model predicted progression to ophthalmopathy a median of about 6 months before onset, with 65% to 71% sensitivity and more than 72% specificity. A 13 V-J signature model separated ophthalmopathy from stable hyperthyroidism, with approximately 87% sensitivity and 81% to 82% specificity in cross-validation and 80%/75% in testing. Sample size was not statistically predetermined, and blinding of investigators to group allocation was not performed. Most expanded thyroid clonotypes (frequency above 0.001) were also found in blood, which suggests that blood repertoires may mirror thyroid immune responses.

Amplification of TCR beta CDR3 regions was carried out from RNA transcripts. A first-round RT-PCR of the TCR CDR3 used the HTBI primer set with the Qiagen OneStep RT-PCR kit. Libraries were constructed in a second round of multiplex PCR, after which size selection and purification were carried out. Libraries were sequenced paired-end with 100 bp reads on an Illumina HiSeq2000. In the source study's methods: SOAPnuke was used to process the raw data, throwing out any read that contained adapters or uncalled bases, had a mean Phred below 15, or lacked an exact constant-primer or identifier match. COPE v1.2.5 was used to merge the high-quality paired reads, and each unique nucleotide sequence was defined as a clonotype. MiTCR v1.1 was used to align clonotypes to the IMGT TRBV, TRBD and TRBJ reference segments. Analysis was restricted to V-J combinations with a frequency above 0.0001, which covered roughly 99% of repertoires. The TCS score was defined as the ratio of F50 (clonal expansion) to E x V (chaos), calculated using BLOSUM62-based TCRdist between CDR3 peptides within each V-J. Welch's t-statistics and random forest reduced fewer than 550 V-J features to roughly 13, which were used in a naive Bayes classifier (R e1071). Starting from the raw public reads, TCRdb applied fastp trimming at Q25, assembled clones with MiXCR and retained in-frame beta chains. Every entry covers one CDR3 protein and lists the most common genes and DNA from its rows. TCRdb, rather than the study authors, made the V and J calls. Counted in this sample were hundreds of thousands of distinct CDR3 sequences; 14% to 15% of them appeared once. Of the sample, 13% is held by the ten largest clones.

Counted from cysteine to phenylalanine, this CDR3 has 15 amino acids. The retained sequence is limited to the CDR3, 45 bases, with the frame set at the first base. V has 4 bases trimmed and J has 6 bases trimmed; junction bases matching no gene number 7. The germline V gene (reference sequence) specifies LGHDT as CDR1 and YNNKEL as CDR2. Moderately to severely active disease, a Clinical Activity Score of at least 3, a NOSPECS grade of at least 4, and a duration under 3 months were present in ophthalmopathy patients. Any patient with an uncontrolled infection, another autoimmune disease, pregnancy or lactation was excluded. Diagnoses were established on the basis of clinical symptoms, serum thyroxine and TRAb, thyroid ultrasound, and orbital computed tomography. PBMCs were separated from about 10 ml of fresh peripheral blood using Ficoll-Paque density gradient centrifugation. Trizol reagent was used to extract total RNA, and RNA quality was then checked on an Agilent 2100 Bioanalyzer.

Sequenced: blood. The chain couples TRBV3-1 to TRBJ2-3; 10 central nucleotides agree with TRBD2. The sequence was collected from a young man with Graves' ophthalmopathy. DNA sequence: TGTGCCAGCAGCCCAGCGGGGGGGGCAGGGGATACGCAGTATTTT. Translated, it reads CASSPAGGAGDTQYF.